Described below is a single TCR beta chain sequence and its context. Its antigen remains unknown. V dropped 7 bases and J dropped 1 base, with 13 bases sitting between them. The germline V gene encodes CDR1 GTSNPN and CDR2 SVGIG (reference sequence). The CDR3 runs 13 residues. Pooling of second doses given at about 4 or about 12 weeks was done. The data stem from a study of T cell responses to AZD1222 COVID-19 vaccine. Study-wide findings and caveats: Of the AZD1222 recipients, only six were seropositive at baseline. Repertoires were collected only later (after the peak T cell response had occurred). A mostly white British donor set with more females was recruited, and clonal diversity was possibly underestimated.

Clones were read by immunoSEQ multiplex PCR, and TCRdb kept only the in-frame ones, dropping some. The sample comprises 150,000 or so clones, about 90% of which are singletons, and about 8.9% rests with the top ten. The specimen was peripheral blood, collected 28 days after the second AZD1222 dose. This rearrangement joins TRBV30 to TRBJ1-1; D gene uncertain. This sequence originates from an adult who received the AZD1222 COVID-19 vaccine. CDR3 bases: TGTGCCTCCCCAAAGCCGGAGAACACTGAAGCTTTCTTT. It specifies CASPKPENTEAFF.